The 3 T cell receptor beta chains listed next were all sequenced from one sample in a study of response to subunit inactivated influenza vaccine. MiXCR was run by TCRdb on the RT-PCR reads, yielding one entry per CDR3 protein. The sample yields about 520,000 distinct CDR3 sequences, 25% seen once. The sample in question was CD4+ T cells sorted from PBMCs, obtained 4 to 6 days after vaccination. The receptors shown here come from a man aged 45-65 years who received an inactivated influenza vaccine.

The V gene is TRBV4-2, the J gene TRBJ1-3; D is unresolved. V lost 0 bases and J 0 bases, leaving 12 bases between the germline ends. The CDR3 loop spans 17 amino acids. Germline V lookup: CDR1 LGHNA, CDR2 YNFKEQ. The CDR3 region has the DNA TGTGCCAGCAGCCAAGAAATCACTGCCTCCTCTGGAAACACCATATATTTT. The encoded protein is CASSQEITASSGNTIYF.

The chain combines TRBV12-3 or TRBV12-4 with TRBJ1-5; D gene uncertain. This CDR3 has 15 amino acids. V lost 3 bases, J lost 1 base, and 10 bases lay in between. Written as DNA, the CDR3 is TGTGCCAGCAGTTTCGGACGGATAAGCAATCAGCCCCAGCATTTT. Translating gives CASSFGRISNQPQHF.

The genes are TRBV6-1 and TRBJ2-3; maybe TRBD1 (5 bases). Germline V gene sequence: CDR1 MNHNS, CDR2 SASEGT. The length of the CDR3 is 17 residues. With 8 bases removed from V and 0 bases from J, the gap between germline ends came to 21 bases. The CDR3 protein is CASRVSSGSHSTDTQYF. CDR3 sequence (DNA): TGTGCCAGCCGGGTGTCCTCAGGGTCCCATAGCACAGATACGCAGTATTTT.